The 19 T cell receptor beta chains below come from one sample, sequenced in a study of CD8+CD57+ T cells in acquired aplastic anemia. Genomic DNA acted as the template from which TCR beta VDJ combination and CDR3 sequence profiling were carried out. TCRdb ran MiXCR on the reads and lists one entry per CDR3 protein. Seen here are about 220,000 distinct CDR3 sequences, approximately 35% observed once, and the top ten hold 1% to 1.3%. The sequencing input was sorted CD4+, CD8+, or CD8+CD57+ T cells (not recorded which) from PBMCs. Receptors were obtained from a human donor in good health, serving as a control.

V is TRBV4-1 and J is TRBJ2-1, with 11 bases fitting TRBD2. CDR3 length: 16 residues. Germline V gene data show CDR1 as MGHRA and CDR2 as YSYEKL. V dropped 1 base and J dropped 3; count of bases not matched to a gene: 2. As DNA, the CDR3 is TGCGCCAGCAGCCAAGGGGGGACTAGCGGCTACAATGAGCAGTTCTTC. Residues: CASSQGGTSGYNEQFF.

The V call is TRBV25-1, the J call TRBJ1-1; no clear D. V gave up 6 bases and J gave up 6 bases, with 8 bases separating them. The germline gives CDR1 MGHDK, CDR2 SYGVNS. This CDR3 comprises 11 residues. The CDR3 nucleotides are TGTGCCAGCAGGTATGGAGCTGAAGCTTTCTTT. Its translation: CASRYGAEAFF.

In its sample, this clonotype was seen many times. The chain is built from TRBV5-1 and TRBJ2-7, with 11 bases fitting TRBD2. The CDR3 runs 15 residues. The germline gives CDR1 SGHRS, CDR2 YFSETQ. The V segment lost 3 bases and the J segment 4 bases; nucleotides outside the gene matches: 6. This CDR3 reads CASSSILAGAYEQYF. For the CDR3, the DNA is TGCGCCAGCAGCTCGATACTAGCGGGAGCATACGAGCAGTACTTC.

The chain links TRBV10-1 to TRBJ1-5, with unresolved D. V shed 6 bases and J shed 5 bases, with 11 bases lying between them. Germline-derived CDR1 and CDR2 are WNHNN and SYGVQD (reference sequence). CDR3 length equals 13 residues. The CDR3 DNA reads TGCGCCAGCAGCTCTGCTCGGGATCAGCCCCAGCATTTT. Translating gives CASSSARDQPQHF.

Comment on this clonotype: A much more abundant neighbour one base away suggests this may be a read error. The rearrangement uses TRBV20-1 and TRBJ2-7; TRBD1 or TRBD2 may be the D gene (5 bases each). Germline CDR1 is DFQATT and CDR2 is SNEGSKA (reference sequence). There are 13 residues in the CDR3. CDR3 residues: CSARPGATYEQHF. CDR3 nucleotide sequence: TGCAGTGCTAGACCCGGGGCCACCTACGAGCAGCACTTC.

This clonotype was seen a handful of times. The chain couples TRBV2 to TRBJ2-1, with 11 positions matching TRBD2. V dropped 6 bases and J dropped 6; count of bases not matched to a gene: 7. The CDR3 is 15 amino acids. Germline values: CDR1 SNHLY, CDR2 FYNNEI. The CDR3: CASRELAGGFNEQFF. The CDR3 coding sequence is TGTGCCAGCAGAGAATTAGCGGGAGGGTTCAATGAGCAGTTCTTC.

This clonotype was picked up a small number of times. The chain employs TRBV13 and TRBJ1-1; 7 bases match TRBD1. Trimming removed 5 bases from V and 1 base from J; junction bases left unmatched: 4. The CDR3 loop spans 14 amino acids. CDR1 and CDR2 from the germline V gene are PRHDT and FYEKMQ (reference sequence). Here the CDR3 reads CASSPQGKNTEAFF. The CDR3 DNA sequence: TGTGCCAGCAGCCCACAGGGGAAGAACACTGAAGCTTTCTTT.

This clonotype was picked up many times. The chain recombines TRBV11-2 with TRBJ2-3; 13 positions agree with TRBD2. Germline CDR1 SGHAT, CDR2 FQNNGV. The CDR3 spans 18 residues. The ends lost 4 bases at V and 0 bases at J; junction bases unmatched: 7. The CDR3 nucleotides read TGTGCCAGCAGCTCGGGACTAGCGGGACCACCTAGCACAGATACGCAGTATTTT. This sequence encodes CASSSGLAGPPSTDTQYF.

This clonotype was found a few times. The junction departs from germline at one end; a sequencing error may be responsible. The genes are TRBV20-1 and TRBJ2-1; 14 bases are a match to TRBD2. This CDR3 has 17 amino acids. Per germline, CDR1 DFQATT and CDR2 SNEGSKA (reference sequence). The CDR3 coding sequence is TGCAGTGCTAGGACTAGCGGGGGGGCCGGTTCCTACAATGAGCAGTCCTTC. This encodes CSARTSGGAGSYNEQSF.

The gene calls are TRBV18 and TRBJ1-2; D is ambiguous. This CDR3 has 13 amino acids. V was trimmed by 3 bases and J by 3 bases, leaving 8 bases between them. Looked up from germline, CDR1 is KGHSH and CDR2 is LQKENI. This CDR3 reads CASSPRDDYGYTF. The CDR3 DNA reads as TGTGCCAGCTCACCCCGCGACGACTATGGCTACACCTTC. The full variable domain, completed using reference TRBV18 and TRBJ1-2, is NAGVMQNPRHLVRRRGQEARLRCSPMKGHSHVYWYRQLPEEGLKFMVYLQKENIIDESGMPKERFSAEFPKEGPSILRIQQVVRGDSAAYFCASSPRDDYGYTFGSGTRLTVV.

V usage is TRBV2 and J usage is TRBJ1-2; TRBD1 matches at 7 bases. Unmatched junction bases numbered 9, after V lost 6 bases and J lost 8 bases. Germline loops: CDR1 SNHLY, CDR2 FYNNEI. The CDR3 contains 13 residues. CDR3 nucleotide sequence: TGTGCCAGCAGCGCGACACAGGGGCCAGGCTACACCTTC. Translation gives CASSATQGPGYTF. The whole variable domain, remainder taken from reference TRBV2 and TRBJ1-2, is EPEVTQTPSHQVTQMGQEVILRCVPISNHLYFYWYRQILGQKVEFLVSFYNNEISEKSEIFDDQFSVERPDGSNFTLKIRSTKLEDSAMYFCASSATQGPGYTFGSGTRLTVV.

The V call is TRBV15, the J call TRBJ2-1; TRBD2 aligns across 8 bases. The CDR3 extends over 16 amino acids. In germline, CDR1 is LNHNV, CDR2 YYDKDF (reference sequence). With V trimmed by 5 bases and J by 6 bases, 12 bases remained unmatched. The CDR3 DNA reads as TGTGCCACCAGCGGAACGCTAGCGGGCGGGGGCAATGAGCAGTTCTTC. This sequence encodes CATSGTLAGGGNEQFF.

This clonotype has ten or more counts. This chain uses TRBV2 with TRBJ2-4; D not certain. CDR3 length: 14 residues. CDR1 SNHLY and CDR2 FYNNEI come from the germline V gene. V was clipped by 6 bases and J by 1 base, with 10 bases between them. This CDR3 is CASRGNSAKNIQYF. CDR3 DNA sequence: TGTGCCAGCAGGGGGAATTCGGCCAAAAACATTCAGTACTTC. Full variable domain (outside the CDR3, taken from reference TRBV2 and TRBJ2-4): EPEVTQTPSHQVTQMGQEVILRCVPISNHLYFYWYRQILGQKVEFLVSFYNNEISEKSEIFDDQFSVERPDGSNFTLKIRSTKLEDSAMYFCASRGNSAKNIQYFGAGTRLSVL.

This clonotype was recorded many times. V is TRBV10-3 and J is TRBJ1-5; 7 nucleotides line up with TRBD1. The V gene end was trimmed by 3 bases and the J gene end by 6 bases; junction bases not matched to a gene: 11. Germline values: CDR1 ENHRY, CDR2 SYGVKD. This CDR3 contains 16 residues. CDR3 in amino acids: CAISESGTATGQPQHF. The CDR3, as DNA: TGTGCCATCAGTGAATCCGGGACAGCGACGGGTCAGCCCCAGCATTTT.

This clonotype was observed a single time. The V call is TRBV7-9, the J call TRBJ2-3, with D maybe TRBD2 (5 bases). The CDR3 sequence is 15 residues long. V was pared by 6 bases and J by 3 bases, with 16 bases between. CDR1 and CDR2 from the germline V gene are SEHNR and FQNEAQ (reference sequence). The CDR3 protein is CASRKEGSWTDTQYF. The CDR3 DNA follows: TGTGCCAGCAGGAAAGAGGGAAGTTGGACAGATACGCAGTATTTT.

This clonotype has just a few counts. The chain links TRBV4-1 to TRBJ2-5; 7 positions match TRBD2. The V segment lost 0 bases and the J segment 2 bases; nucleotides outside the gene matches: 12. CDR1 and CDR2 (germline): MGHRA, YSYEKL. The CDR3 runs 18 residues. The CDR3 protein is CASSQDRMGLRGQETQYF. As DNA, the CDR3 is TGCGCCAGCAGCCAAGACCGGATGGGACTACGGGGACAAGAGACCCAGTACTTC.

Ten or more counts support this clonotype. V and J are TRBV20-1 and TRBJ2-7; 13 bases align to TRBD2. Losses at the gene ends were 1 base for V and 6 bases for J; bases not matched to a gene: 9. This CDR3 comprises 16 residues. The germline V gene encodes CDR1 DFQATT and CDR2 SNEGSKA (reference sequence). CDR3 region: CSARGGLAGSGSEQYF. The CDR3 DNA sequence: TGCAGTGCTAGAGGGGGACTAGCGGGATCTGGCTCCGAGCAGTACTTC.

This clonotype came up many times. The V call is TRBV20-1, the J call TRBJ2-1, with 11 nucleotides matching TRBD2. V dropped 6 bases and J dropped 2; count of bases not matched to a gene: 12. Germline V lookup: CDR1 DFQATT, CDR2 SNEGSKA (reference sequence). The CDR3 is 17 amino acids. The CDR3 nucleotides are TGCAGTGCGGCCGGAGGTAGCGGGGGGGCCCCCTACAATGAGCAGTTCTTC. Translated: CSAAGGSGGAPYNEQFF.

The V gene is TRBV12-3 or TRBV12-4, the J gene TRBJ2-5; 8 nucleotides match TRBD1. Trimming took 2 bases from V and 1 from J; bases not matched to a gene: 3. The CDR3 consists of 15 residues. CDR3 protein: CASSLTGGTQETQYF. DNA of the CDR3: TGTGCCAGCAGTTTAACAGGGGGTACCCAAGAGACCCAGTACTTC.